This T cell receptor (beta chain) was captured by sequencing in a study of T-cell memory formation after mild COVID-19. Study-wide context: The TCR clusters were mostly specific to one donor. The study, taken as a whole, reports: Pre-infection memory contained some responding clones, which suggested that cross-reactive memory had joined. Nothing showed for sure that second-wave clones peaking on day 37 were SARS-CoV-2 specific.

Comment on this clonotype: Its target is not known.

Each CDR3 protein is one row after TCRdb ran MiXCR on the 5' RACE reads. The repertoire consists of around 450,000 distinct CDR3 sequences, with about 24% occurring once and the leading ten covering around 9.5%. The clonotype comes from an adult woman who had mild COVID-19 (a few samples of this study predate the infection). Cell type and time point are not known. What was sequenced was PBMCs or a T cell subset sorted from them (not recorded which).

The CDR3 region has the DNA TGTGCCAGCAGCTTGGCCCTTTCTTCCTACGAGCAGTACTTC. Its protein product is CASSLALSSYEQYF. The V and J genes are TRBV7-9 and TRBJ2-7, with D unclear. The CDR3 contains 14 residues. Germline CDR1 SEHNR, CDR2 FQNEAQ (reference sequence). V was pared by 3 bases and J by 1 base, with 10 bases between.